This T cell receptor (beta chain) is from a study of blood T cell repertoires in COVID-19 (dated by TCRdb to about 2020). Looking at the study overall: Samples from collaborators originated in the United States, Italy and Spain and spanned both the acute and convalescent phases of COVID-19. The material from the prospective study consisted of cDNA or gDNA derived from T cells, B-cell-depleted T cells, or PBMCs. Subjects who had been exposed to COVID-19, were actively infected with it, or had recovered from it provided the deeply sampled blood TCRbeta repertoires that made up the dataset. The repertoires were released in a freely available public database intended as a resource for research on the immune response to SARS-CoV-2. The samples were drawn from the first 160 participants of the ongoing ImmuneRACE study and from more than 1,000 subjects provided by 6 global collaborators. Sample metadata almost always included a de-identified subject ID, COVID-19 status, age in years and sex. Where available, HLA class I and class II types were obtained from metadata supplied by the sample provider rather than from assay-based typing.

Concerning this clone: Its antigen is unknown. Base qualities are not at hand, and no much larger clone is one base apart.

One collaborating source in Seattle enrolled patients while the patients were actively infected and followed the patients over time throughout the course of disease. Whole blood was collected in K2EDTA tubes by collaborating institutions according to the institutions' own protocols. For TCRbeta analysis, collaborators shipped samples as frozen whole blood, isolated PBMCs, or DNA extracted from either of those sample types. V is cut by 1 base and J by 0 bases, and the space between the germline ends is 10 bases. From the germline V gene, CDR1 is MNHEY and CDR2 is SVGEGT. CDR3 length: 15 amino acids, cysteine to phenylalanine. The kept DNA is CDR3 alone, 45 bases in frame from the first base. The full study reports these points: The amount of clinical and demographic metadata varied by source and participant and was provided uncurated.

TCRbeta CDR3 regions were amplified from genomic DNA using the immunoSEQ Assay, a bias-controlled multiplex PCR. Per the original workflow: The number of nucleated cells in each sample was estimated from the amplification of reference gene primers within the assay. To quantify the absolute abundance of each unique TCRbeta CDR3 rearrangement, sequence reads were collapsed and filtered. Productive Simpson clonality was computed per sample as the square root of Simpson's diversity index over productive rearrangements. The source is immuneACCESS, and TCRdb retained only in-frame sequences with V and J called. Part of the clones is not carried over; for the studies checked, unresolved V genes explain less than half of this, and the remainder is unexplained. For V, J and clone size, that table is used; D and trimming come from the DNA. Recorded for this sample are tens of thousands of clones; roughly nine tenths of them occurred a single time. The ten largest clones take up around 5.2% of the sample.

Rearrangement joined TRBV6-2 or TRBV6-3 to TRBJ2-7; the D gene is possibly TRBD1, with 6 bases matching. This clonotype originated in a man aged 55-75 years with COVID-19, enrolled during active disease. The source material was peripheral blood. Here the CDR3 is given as CASSYLGDISYEQYF. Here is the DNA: TGTGCCAGCAGTTACTTGGGGGACATCTCCTACGAGCAGTACTTC.